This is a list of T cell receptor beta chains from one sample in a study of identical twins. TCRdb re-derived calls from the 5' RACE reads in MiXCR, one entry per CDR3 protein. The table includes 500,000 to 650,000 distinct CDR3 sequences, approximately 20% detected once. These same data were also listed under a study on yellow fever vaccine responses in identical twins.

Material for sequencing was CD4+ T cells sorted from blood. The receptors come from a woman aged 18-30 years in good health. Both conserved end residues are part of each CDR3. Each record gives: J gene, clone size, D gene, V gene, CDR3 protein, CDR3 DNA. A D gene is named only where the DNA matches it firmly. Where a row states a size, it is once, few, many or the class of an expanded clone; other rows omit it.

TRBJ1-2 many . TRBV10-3 CAISESIGNGYTF TGTGCCATCAGTGAGTCGATAGGGAATGGCTACACCTTC
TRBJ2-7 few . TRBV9 CASSVGASYEQYF TGTGCCAGCAGCGTGGGGGCCTCCTACGAGCAGTACTTC
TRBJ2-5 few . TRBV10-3 CAISPREGQETQYF TGTGCCATCAGTCCCAGGGAAGGTCAAGAGACCCAGTACTTC
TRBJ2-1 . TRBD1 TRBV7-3 CASSPTGEPYNEQFF TGTGCCAGCAGCCCAACAGGGGAGCCCTACAATGAGCAGTTCTTC
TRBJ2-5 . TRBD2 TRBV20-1 CSARRRGDQETQYF TGCAGTGCTAGACGGCGGGGGGACCAAGAGACCCAGTACTTC
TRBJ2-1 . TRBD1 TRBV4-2 CASSQEGTGGSNEQFF TGTGCCAGCAGCCAAGAAGGGACAGGGGGCTCCAATGAGCAGTTCTTC
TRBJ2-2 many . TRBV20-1 CSARGANTGELFF TGCAGTGCTAGAGGTGCGAACACCGGGGAGCTGTTTTTT
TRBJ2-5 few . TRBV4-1 CASSQESLSETQYF TGCGCCAGCAGCCAAGAATCTTTGTCGGAGACCCAGTACTTC
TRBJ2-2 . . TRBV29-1 CSALSDTGELFF TGCAGCGCACTTAGTGACACCGGGGAGCTGTTTTTT
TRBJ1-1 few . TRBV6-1 CASRRDPTLNTEAFF TGTGCCAGCAGGAGGGACCCTACTCTGAACACTGAAGCTTTCTTT
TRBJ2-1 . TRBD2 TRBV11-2 CASSFTSGSRNEQFF TGTGCCAGCAGCTTCACTAGCGGGAGTCGAAATGAGCAGTTCTTC
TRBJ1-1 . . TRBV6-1 CASSPLRGIVNTEAFF TGTGCCAGCAGCCCCTTACGGGGTATAGTGAACACTGAAGCTTTCTTT
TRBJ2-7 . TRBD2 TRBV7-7 CASSLASLLAGDLDEQYF TGTGCCAGCAGCTTAGCTTCTCTGCTAGCGGGAGACTTGGACGAGCAGTACTTC
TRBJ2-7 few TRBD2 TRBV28 CASSLGLAGVGWYF TGTGCCAGCAGTTTAGGACTAGCGGGAGTCGGGTGGTACTTC
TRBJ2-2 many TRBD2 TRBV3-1 CASSQGLATNTGELFF TGTGCCAGCAGCCAAGGACTAGCGACGAACACCGGGGAGCTGTTTTTT
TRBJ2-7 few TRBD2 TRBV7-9 CASSPSSGTRFYEQYF TGTGCCAGCAGCCCCTCGTCCGGGACTAGATTCTACGAGCAGTACTTC
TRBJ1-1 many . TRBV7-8 CASSSDVGLGTEAFF TGTGCCAGCAGCTCCGACGTGGGGCTGGGCACTGAAGCTTTCTTT
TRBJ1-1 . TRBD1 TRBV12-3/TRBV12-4 CASSLFGVRGRKAFF TGTGCCAGCAGTTTATTTGGTGTGAGGGGGCGCAAAGCTTTCTTT
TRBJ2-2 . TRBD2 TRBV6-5 CASSYSRAGTGELFF TGTGCCAGCAGTTACTCTCGAGCGGGGACCGGGGAGCTGTTTTTT
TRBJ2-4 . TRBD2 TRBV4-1 CASSLGLAGTTLAKNIQYF TGCGCCAGCAGCCTCGGACTAGCGGGCACTACCTTAGCCAAAAACATTCAGTACTTC
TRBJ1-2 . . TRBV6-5 CASSYGAEAWGYTF TGTGCCAGCAGTTACGGGGCCGAGGCTTGGGGCTACACCTTC
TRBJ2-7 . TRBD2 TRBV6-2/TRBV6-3 CASSGTTSGRTHEQYF TGTGCCAGCAGCGGAACGACTAGCGGGAGAACCCACGAGCAGTACTTC
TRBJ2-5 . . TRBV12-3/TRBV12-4 CASSLDSLRETQYF TGTGCCAGCAGTTTAGATAGCCTCAGGGAGACCCAGTACTTC
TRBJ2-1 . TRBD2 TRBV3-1 CASSQAGTRGDEQFF TGTGCCAGCAGCCAAGCTGGGACTAGGGGTGATGAGCAGTTCTTC
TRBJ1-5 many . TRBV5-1 CASSLAGGNQPQHF TGCGCCAGCAGCTTGGCAGGGGGCAATCAGCCCCAGCATTTT
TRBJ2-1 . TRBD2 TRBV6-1 CASSSLAGVHNEQFF TGTGCCAGCAGCTCACTAGCGGGGGTCCACAATGAGCAGTTCTTC
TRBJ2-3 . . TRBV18 CASSPRVLTSSAATDTQYF TGTGCCAGCTCACCGCGGGTCCTAACTTCTAGCGCTGCCACAGATACGCAGTATTTT
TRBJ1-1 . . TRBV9 CASSVRGNTEAFF TGTGCCAGCAGCGTAAGGGGGAACACTGAAGCTTTCTTT
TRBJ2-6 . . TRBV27 CASSLMAGRTSGANVLTF TGTGCCAGCAGTTTAATGGCAGGTCGAACTTCTGGGGCCAACGTCCTGACTTTC
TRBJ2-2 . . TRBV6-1 CASRKDRSWTGELFF TGTGCCAGCAGAAAAGACAGGAGCTGGACCGGGGAGCTGTTTTTT
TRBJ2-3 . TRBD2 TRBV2 CASSQREGRVDTQYF TGTGCCAGCAGCCAGCGGGAGGGCCGAGTTGATACGCAGTATTTT
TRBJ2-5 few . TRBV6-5 CASSYDRHQETQYF TGTGCCAGCAGTTACGACCGGCATCAAGAGACCCAGTACTTC
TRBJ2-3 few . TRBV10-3 CAISPREQGTDTQYF TGTGCCATCAGTCCACGAGAACAGGGCACAGATACGCAGTATTTT
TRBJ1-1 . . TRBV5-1 CASSLVGTRPTEAFF TGCGCCAGCAGCTTGGTCGGCACGCGTCCCACTGAAGCTTTCTTT
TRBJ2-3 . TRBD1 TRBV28 CASRAGQGYTDTQYF TGTGCCAGCAGGGCGGGACAGGGGTACACAGATACGCAGTATTTT
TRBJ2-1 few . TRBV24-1 CATSEFNEQFF TGTGCCACCAGTGAATTCAATGAGCAGTTCTTC
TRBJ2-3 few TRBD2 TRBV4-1 CASSQRSGGILDTQYF TGCGCCAGCAGCCAGCGTAGCGGGGGGATTCTCGATACGCAGTATTTT
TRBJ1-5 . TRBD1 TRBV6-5 CASSYSGQGPNQPQHF TGTGCCAGCAGTTACTCGGGACAGGGACCGAATCAGCCCCAGCATTTT
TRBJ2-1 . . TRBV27 CASSPDPWTLKHF TGTGCCAGCAGTCCAGACCCGTGGACTCTTAAGCACTTC